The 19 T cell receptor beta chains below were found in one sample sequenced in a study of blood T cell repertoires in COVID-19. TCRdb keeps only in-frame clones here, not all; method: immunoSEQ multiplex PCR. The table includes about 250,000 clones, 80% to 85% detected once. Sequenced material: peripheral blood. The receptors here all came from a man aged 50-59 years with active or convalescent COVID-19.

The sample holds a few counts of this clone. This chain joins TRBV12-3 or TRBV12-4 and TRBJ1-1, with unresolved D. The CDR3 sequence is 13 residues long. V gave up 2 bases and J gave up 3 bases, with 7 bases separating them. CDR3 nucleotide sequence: TGTGCCAGCAGTTTAACGGGGTACACTGAAGCTTTCTTT. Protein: CASSLTGYTEAFF.

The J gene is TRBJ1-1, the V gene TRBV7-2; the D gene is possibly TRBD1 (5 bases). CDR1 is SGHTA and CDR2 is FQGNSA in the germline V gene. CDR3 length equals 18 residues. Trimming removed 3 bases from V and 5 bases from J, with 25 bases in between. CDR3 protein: CASSLVLRTGPFPTEAFF. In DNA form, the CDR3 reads TGTGCCAGCAGCTTGGTATTACGTACAGGTCCCTTTCCGACTGAAGCTTTCTTT.

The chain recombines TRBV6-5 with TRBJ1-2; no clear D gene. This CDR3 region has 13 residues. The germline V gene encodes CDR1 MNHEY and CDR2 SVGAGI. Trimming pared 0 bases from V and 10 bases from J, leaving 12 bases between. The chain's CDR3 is CASSYSGRYNYTF. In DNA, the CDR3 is TGTGCCAGCAGTTACTCAGGGAGATATAACTACACCTTC.

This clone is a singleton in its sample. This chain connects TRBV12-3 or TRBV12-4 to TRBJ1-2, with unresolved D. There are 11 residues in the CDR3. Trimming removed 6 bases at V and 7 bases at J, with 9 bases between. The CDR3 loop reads CASSRRGGYTF. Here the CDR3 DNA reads TGTGCCAGCAGCCGCCGAGGTGGCTACACCTTC.

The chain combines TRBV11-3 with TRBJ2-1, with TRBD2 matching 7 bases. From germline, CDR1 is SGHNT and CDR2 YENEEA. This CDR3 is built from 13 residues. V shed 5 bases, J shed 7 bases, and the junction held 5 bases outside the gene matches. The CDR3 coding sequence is TGTGCCAGCAGCCTGACTAGCTTGAATGAGCAGTTCTTC. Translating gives CASSLTSLNEQFF. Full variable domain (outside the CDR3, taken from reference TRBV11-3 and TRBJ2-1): EAGVVQSPRYKIIEKKQPVAFWCNPISGHNTLYWYLQNLGQGPELLIRYENEEAVDDSQLPKDRFSAERLKGVDSTLKIQPAELGDSAVYLCASSLTSLNEQFFGPGTRLTVL.

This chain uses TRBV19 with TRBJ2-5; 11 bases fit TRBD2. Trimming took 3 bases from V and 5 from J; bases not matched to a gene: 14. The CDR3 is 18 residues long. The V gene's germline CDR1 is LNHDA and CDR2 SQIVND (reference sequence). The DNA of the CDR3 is TGTGCCAGTAGTATTGGTCCTAGCGGGGGGCCTATTTCCGAGACCCAGTACTTC. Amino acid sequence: CASSIGPSGGPISETQYF.

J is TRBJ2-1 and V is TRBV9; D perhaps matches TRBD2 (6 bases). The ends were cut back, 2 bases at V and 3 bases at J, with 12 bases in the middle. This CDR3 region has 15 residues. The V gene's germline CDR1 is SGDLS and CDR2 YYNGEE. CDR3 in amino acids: CASSVGGALYNEQFF. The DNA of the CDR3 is TGTGCCAGCAGCGTGGGGGGTGCCCTCTACAATGAGCAGTTCTTC. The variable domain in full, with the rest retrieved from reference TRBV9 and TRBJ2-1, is DSGVTQTPKHLITATGQRVTLRCSPRSGDLSVYWYQQSLDQGLQFLIQYYNGEERAKGNILERFSAQQFPDLHSELNLSSLELGDSALYFCASSVGGALYNEQFFGPGTRLTVL.

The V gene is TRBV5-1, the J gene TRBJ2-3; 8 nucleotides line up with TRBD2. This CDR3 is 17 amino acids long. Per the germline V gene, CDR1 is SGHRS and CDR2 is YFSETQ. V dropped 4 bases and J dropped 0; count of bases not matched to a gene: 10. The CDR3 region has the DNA TGCGCCAGCAGCCCGCCGGGGGGGCGGAGAAGCACAGATACGCAGTATTTT. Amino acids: CASSPPGGRRSTDTQYF.

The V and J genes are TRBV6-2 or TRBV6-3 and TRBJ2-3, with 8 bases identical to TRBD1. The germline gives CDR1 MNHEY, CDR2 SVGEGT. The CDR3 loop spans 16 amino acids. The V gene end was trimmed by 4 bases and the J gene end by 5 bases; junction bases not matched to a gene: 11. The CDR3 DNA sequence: TGTGCCAGCAGTTCCTTCGACAGGGGAGATGGAGATACGCAGTATTTT. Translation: CASSSFDRGDGDTQYF.

CDR3 in amino acids: CASSRDRVGLGYTF. The CDR3 bases are TGTGCCAGCAGTCGGGACAGGGTGGGATTGGGCTACACCTTC. The V and J genes are TRBV5-4 and TRBJ1-2; 9 nucleotides match TRBD1. The ends lost 5 bases at V and 8 bases at J; junction bases unmatched: 10. The CDR3 loop spans 14 amino acids. Germline CDR1 SGHNT, CDR2 YYREEE (reference sequence).

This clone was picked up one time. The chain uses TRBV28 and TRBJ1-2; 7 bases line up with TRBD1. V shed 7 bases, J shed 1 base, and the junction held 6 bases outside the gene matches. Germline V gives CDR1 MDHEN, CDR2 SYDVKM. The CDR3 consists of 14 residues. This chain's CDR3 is CASTPTGINYGYTF. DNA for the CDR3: TGTGCCAGCACGCCGACAGGGATTAACTATGGCTACACCTTC.

The CDR3 coding sequence is TGTGCCAGCAGCCTCCACCGGGTCCAAAATGGCTACACCTTC. This codes for CASSLHRVQNGYTF. This chain links TRBV7-2 with TRBJ1-2; D gene ambiguous. This CDR3 region has 14 residues. Deletions cut 5 bases from V and 6 bases from J, with 16 bases between. Germline V gene lookup returns CDR1 SGHTA and CDR2 FQGNSA.

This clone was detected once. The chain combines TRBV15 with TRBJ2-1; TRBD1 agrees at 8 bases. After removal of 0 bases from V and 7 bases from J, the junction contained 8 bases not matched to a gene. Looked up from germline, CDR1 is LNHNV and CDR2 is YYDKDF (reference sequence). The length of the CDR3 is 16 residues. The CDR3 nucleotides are TGTGCCACCAGCAGAGATCTGCCAGGGGGCTCGAATGAGCAGTTCTTC. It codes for CATSRDLPGGSNEQFF.

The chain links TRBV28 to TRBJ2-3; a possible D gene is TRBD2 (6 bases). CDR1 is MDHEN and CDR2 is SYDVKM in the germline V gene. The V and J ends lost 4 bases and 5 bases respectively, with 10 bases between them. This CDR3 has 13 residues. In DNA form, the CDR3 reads TGTGCCAGCAGTTCCGAGGGAGGAGATACGCAGTATTTT. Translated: CASSSEGGDTQYF.

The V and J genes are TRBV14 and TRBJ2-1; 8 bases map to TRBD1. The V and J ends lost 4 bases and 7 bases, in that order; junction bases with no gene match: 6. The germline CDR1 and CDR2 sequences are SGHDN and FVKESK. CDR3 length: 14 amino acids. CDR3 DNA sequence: TGTGCCAGCAGCCTTCTCCGGACAGGGAATGAGCAGTTCTTC. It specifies CASSLLRTGNEQFF.

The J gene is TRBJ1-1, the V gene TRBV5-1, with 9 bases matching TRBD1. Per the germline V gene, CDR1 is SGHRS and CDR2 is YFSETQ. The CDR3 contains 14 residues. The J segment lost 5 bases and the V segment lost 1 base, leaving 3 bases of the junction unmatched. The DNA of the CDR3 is TGCGCCAGCAGCTTGACGACAGGGGGGACTGAAGCTTTCTTT. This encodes CASSLTTGGTEAFF.

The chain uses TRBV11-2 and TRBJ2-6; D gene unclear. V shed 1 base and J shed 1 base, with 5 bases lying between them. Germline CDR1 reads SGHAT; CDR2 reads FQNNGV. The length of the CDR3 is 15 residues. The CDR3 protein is CASSLARSGANVLTF. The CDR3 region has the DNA TGTGCCAGCAGCTTAGCTCGGTCTGGGGCCAACGTCCTGACTTTC.

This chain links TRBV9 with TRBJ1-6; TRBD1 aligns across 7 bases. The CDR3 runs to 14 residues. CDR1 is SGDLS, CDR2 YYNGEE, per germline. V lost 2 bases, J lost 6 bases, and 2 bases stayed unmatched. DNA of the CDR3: TGTGCCAGCAGCGTGACAGGGTCTAATTCACCCCTCCACTTT. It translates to CASSVTGSNSPLHF.

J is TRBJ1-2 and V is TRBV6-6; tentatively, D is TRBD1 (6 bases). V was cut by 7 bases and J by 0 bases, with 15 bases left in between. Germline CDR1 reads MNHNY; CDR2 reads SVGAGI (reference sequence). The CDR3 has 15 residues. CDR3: CASTSPRGANYGYTF. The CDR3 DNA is TGTGCCAGCACCTCCCCCAGGGGCGCTAACTATGGCTACACCTTC.